These T cell receptor beta chains were read from a single sample in a study of blood T cell repertoires in COVID-19. Clones were read by immunoSEQ multiplex PCR, and TCRdb kept only the in-frame ones, dropping some. Of 60,000 or so clones listed, approximately 88% are singletons. Sequencing was carried out using peripheral blood. The source of these receptors is a man aged 25-45 years with COVID-19, enrolled during active disease. The conserved cysteine and the conserved F or W are not part of the CDR3 here.

J	V	CDR3
TRBJ1-6	TRBV5-4	ASSREGDSLH
TRBJ2-2	TRBV2	ASSGQRGNTGELF
TRBJ2-7	TRBV6-5	ASSSRGRPEQY
TRBJ2-1	TRBV2	ASSRLAGGGNEQF
TRBJ2-7	TRBV5-1	ASSFQGYEQY
TRBJ1-1	TRBV25-1	ASSKGQAIMNTEAF
TRBJ1-1	TRBV6-5	ATQESHGDTEAF
TRBJ2-3	TRBV5-1	ASSPGGASTDTQY
TRBJ2-7	TRBV18	ASSPGDTTSYEQY
TRBJ2-3	TRBV5-4	ASSLGLAGTDTQY
TRBJ1-5	TRBV6-2/TRBV6-3	ASSYRVTGSNQPQH
TRBJ2-3	TRBV18	ASSSSGGTDTQY
TRBJ2-2	TRBV5-1	ASSFWGENTGELF
TRBJ2-5	TRBV2	ASSTPGGIQETQY
TRBJ1-3	TRBV29-1	SVESLSGNTIY
TRBJ1-3	TRBV6-6	ASSAQSLSGNTIY
TRBJ1-2	TRBV24-1	ATSDLTGDYGYT
TRBJ2-1	TRBV6-6	ASSYSLEHGEQF
TRBJ1-5	TRBV5-8	ASRGYSNQPQH
TRBJ1-4	TRBV7-9	ASSLGAVRDSEKLF
TRBJ2-1	TRBV7-3	ASSLKFGGYNEQF
TRBJ1-5	TRBV27	ASSLSSRGGHSNQPQH
TRBJ2-4	TRBV4-2	ASSQEGTGLAKNIQY
TRBJ1-2	TRBV5-6	ASSSAQGLYGYT
TRBJ2-3	TRBV5-1	ASSRGLVGTTDTQY
TRBJ2-7	TRBV5-4	ASSFGTGTYEQY
TRBJ1-2	TRBV28	ASKATERYGYT
TRBJ2-7	TRBV5-1	ASSPDYFSYEQY
TRBJ1-6	TRBV7-9	ASSPVGNSPLH
TRBJ1-1	TRBV11-3	ASSSGFFTEAF
TRBJ1-1	TRBV13	ASSGDSVTEAF
TRBJ1-5	TRBV6-5	ASSQGARNQPQH
TRBJ2-2	TRBV20-1	SATNTGELF
TRBJ1-1	TRBV7-3	ASSRRGGTEAF
TRBJ1-1	TRBV7-9	ASSPTGQGKNTEAF
TRBJ1-1	TRBV11-2	ASSLDQGANTEAF
TRBJ1-5	TRBV3-1/TRBV3-2	ASSQKTVGQPQH
TRBJ1-5	TRBV19	ASSNMELLNQPQH
TRBJ1-5	TRBV30	AWKLGGLGNQPQH
TRBJ1-5	TRBV5-1	ASSGGRGEPQH
TRBJ2-5	TRBV5-6	ASSALDRRQETQY
TRBJ1-5	TRBV19	ASSSGGVRYQPQH
TRBJ2-1	TRBV6-6	ASSYGGSSYNEQF
TRBJ2-5	TRBV19	ASSQQAYGTQY
TRBJ1-5	TRBV24-1	ATSSREGNQPQH
TRBJ2-3	TRBV7-9	ASSPARSESTDTQY
TRBJ2-7	TRBV9	ASSVSVYPTYEQY
TRBJ2-7	TRBV7-9	ASSHTDNDYEQY
TRBJ2-2	TRBV5-1	ASKLGPAGGPRNTGELF
TRBJ1-2	TRBV28	ASSSNDRGLGDSGYT
TRBJ1-1	TRBV3-1/TRBV3-2	ASSTRTVGAF
TRBJ2-5	TRBV7-6	ASSFIEGTGQETQY
TRBJ1-3	TRBV28	ASSTRVTGNTIY
TRBJ2-5	TRBV2	ASIQALLADQETQY
TRBJ2-2	TRBV3-1/TRBV3-2	ASSPRDGELF
TRBJ1-3	TRBV30	LVLGVPGNTIY
TRBJ2-5	TRBV19	ASSSQGAWETQY
TRBJ2-6	TRBV7-2	ASSLAPGSGANVLT
TRBJ2-1	TRBV25-1	ASSGTGQGFAEQF
TRBJ1-5	TRBV6-1	ASSEYVRVSNQPQH